Described below is a single T cell receptor (beta chain) sequence and its context. Its antigen is as yet unknown. Unsorted bulk tissue of about 18-34 mg yielded co-extracted RNA and DNA. The input was approximately 500 ng total RNA; TCR beta cDNA was made from it with a constant-region primer. Three nested multiplex PCR rounds of slightly modified ARM-PCR generated TCR beta libraries. TRBV1-TRBV30 forward primers paired with a C-beta reverse primer were used in the first two PCR rounds, which ran approximately 10 cycles each. Using its own MiXCR run on the multiplex PCR reads, TCRdb lists one record per CDR3 protein. The sample records some 110,000 distinct CDR3 sequences, roughly 85% being singletons. The source of the sample is a study of tumor-infiltrating lymphocytes in primary liver carcinoma. The germline CDR1 and CDR2 sequences are LGHNA and YNFKEQ. Trimming removed 5 bases at V and 4 bases at J, with 16 bases between. This CDR3 has 15 residues.

Whole-study results and caveats: Only about 7.5-24% of top clones appeared in all five tumor regions. The overlap of tumor-adjacent and tumor-blood pairs was smaller than that of tumor region pairs. Blood had a significantly lower top-250-clone fraction than tumors did (p = 0.039).

This clonotype originated in a man aged 35 to 55 with primary liver carcinoma and hepatitis B virus infection. The material sequenced was liver tumor tissue from sampling region 3. The sample's subset: tumor region T3, left-lateral pole. The chain carries TRBV4-2 and TRBJ2-3; D not certain. CDR3 sequence: CASSGFKGSSDTQYF. Here the CDR3 DNA reads TGTGCCAGCAGCGGTTTTAAGGGTAGCTCAGATACGCAGTATTTT.